This T cell receptor beta chain was sequenced for a study of T cells in Graves' hyperthyroidism and ophthalmopathy (dated by TCRdb to the late 2010s). About the investigation overall: Peripheral blood samples were taken at the time of initial diagnosis, prior to any treatment. To identify distinguishing TCR V-J signatures, a discovery cohort of around 100 patients was used, comprising 43 with Graves' ophthalmopathy and approximately 58 with stable Graves' hyperthyroidism. An independent validation cohort of about 19 hyperthyroidism patients and about 16 patients who later progressed to ophthalmopathy tested prospective prediction of ophthalmopathy. The 100 discovery patients were randomly split 7:3 into training and test sets. In more than 5 Graves' hyperthyroidism patients, the study also compared T-cell repertoires from thyroid tissue with T-cell repertoires from blood. Once sampling was done, hyperthyroidism patients were given methimazole at a starting dose of 30 mg daily, whereas ophthalmopathy patients were given high-dose intravenous methylprednisolone. TCR Vbeta CDR3 sequencing of some 140 peripheral blood samples (more than 40 ophthalmopathy, 75 hyperthyroidism and approximately 17 progressor patients) is reported in the paper.

Points on this clonotype: Its antigen has not been determined. No base quality information exists; no much larger clone differs at one position.

Stable Graves' hyperthyroidism was defined as the absence of progression to ophthalmopathy over 18 months of follow-up. Hyperthyroidism patients were newly diagnosed, had a disease duration of under 2 months, and were aged 18 to 65 years. Patients with uncontrolled infections, other autoimmune diseases, pregnancy or lactation were excluded. Diagnoses were established on the basis of clinical symptoms, serum thyroxine and TRAb, thyroid ultrasound, and orbital computed tomography. Ficoll-Paque density gradient centrifugation was used to isolate PBMCs from approximately 10 ml of fresh peripheral blood. Trizol reagent was used to extract total RNA, and RNA quality was then checked on an Agilent 2100 Bioanalyzer. The TCR beta CDR3 regions were amplified from RNA transcripts. A first-round RT-PCR of the TCR CDR3 used the HTBI primer set with the Qiagen OneStep RT-PCR kit. Libraries were constructed in a second round of multiplex PCR, after which size selection and purification were performed. The libraries were sequenced on an Illumina HiSeq2000 using paired-end 100 bp reads. On the study's bioinformatics: SOAPnuke was used to process the raw data, throwing out any read that contained adapters or uncalled bases, had a mean Phred below 15, or lacked an exact constant-primer or identifier match. COPE v1.2.5 was used to merge high-quality paired reads, and clonotypes were defined as unique nucleotide sequences. Clonotypes were aligned to IMGT TRBV, TRBD and TRBJ reference segments using MiTCR v1.1. Only V-J combinations with frequency above 0.0001, covering 99% to 99.2% of repertoires, were analysed. The TCS score was defined as the ratio of F50 (clonal expansion) to E x V (chaos), calculated using BLOSUM62-based TCRdist between CDR3 peptides within each V-J. Welch's t-statistics and random forest reduced around 550 V-J features to 13, which were used in a naive Bayes classifier (R e1071). TCRdb redid the processing of the public reads, applying fastp at Q25 and MiXCR, and retained in-frame beta chains. Rows with one shared CDR3 protein collapse into an entry with the most common genes and DNA. What appears here as the V and J calls and clone size reflects TCRdb's work, not the paper's. This sample has about 350,000 distinct CDR3 sequences in its table, and 11% to 15% of those were observed once. Around 24% of the sample is taken by the ten largest.

From the cysteine up to the phenylalanine, the CDR3 has a length of 10 residues. Only the CDR3 DNA is retained, 30 bases long and in frame from the first base. A distance of 6 bases separates the germline ends of V and J, which lose 11 bases and 4 bases respectively. CDR1 and CDR2, looked up from the germline V gene, are MNHNS and SASEGT. The research as a whole found: Sample size was not statistically predetermined, and blinding of investigators to group allocation was not performed. Blood samples also contained most of the expanded thyroid clonotypes (frequency above 0.001), which suggests that blood repertoires may reflect thyroid immune responses. In validation, progression to ophthalmopathy was predicted by the model with roughly 71% sensitivity and 72.22% specificity, a median of approximately 6.5 months before onset. Ophthalmopathy was separated from stable hyperthyroidism by a 13 V-J signature model, with over 85% sensitivity and roughly 81% specificity obtained in cross-validation and 80%/75% obtained in testing.

Material: blood. The TCR was taken from a woman in her 30s with Graves' hyperthyroidism. The sequence joins TRBV6-1 to TRBJ1-5, with the D gene uncertain. Read as DNA, the sequence is TGTGCCCCCCAAAATCAGCCCCAGCATTTT. This translates into CAPQNQPQHF.